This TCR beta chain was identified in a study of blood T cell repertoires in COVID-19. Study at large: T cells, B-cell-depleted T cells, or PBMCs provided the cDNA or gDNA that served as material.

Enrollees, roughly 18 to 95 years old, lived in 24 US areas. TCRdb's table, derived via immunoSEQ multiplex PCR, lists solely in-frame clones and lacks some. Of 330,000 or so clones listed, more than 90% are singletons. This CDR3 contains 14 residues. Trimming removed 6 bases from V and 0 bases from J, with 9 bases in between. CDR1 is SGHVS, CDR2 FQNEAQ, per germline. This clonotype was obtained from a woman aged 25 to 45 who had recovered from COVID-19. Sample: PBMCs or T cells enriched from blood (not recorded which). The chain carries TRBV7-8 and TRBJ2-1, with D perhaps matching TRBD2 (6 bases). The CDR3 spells CASSREYSYNEQFF. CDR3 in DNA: TGTGCCAGCAGTCGGGAGTACTCCTACAATGAGCAGTTCTTC.